Presented here are 6 T cell receptor beta chains from one specimen sequenced in a study of shared clonotypes between healthy human individuals. Sequencing used immunoSEQ multiplex PCR; TCRdb keeps in-frame clones, though not all of them. Here the sample spans 2 million to 2.5 million clones, 85% to 95% being singletons. Sequencing was carried out using naive CD4+ T cells from PBMCs. Specified subset: CD45RA+ positively selected. These receptors all come from a man between 18 and 35 years old in good health. Some clones in this sample may be carry-over from other donors' samples.

The chain links TRBV6-6 to TRBJ2-3, with D tentatively TRBD1 or TRBD2 (5 bases each). Germline V lookup: CDR1 MNHNY, CDR2 SVGAGI (reference sequence). The ends were cut back, 0 bases at V and 6 bases at J, with 13 bases in the middle. This CDR3 comprises 15 residues. The CDR3 DNA is TGTGCCAGCAGTTACTCAGGCAGGGAGCGGGATACGCAGTATTTT. The encoded protein is CASSYSGRERDTQYF.

This clone turned up a few times. The chain combines TRBV14 with TRBJ2-2; D assignment may be TRBD1 or TRBD2 (5 bases each). The ends were cut back, 0 bases at V and 10 bases at J, with 15 bases in the middle. Germline loops: CDR1 SGHDN, CDR2 FVKESK. This CDR3 is built from 15 residues. The CDR3 is CASSQEGPLWMELFF. CDR3 nucleotide sequence: TGTGCCAGCAGCCAAGAGGGACCCCTCTGGATGGAGCTGTTTTTT.

The V call is TRBV2, the J call TRBJ1-1; 7 bases are shared with TRBD1. The CDR3 is 14 amino acids. V lost 6 bases and J lost 7; bases outside the gene matches: 11. Germline V gives CDR1 SNHLY, CDR2 FYNNEI. CDR3 loop: CASRPTGIGDEAFF. DNA for the CDR3: TGTGCCAGCAGACCGACAGGGATCGGGGATGAAGCTTTCTTT.

The chain couples TRBV7-9 to TRBJ2-1; 11 bases line up with TRBD2. The V segment lost 5 bases and the J segment 7 bases; nucleotides outside the gene matches: 19. The CDR3 is 19 amino acids. CDR1 is SEHNR and CDR2 is FQNEAQ in the germline V gene (reference sequence). Here the CDR3 reads CASSPSRLAGLNLANEQFF. Here the CDR3 DNA reads TGTGCCAGCAGCCCCAGTCGACTAGCGGGACTAAACCTTGCTAATGAGCAGTTCTTC.

The chain links TRBV28 to TRBJ2-7; TRBD2 agrees at 7 bases. Trimming at V came to 2 bases and at J to 1 base, leaving 5 bases not matched to a gene. The CDR3 loop spans 15 amino acids. Germline assignment: CDR1 MDHEN and CDR2 SYDVKM. In DNA form, the CDR3 reads TGTGCCAGCAGTTTACCCAGGGACTATTCCTACGAGCAGTACTTC. Protein: CASSLPRDYSYEQYF.

This rearrangement joins TRBV29-1 to TRBJ2-1; D could derive from TRBD1 or TRBD2 (5 bases each). This CDR3 is 11 amino acids long. Germline lookup yields CDR1 SQVTM and CDR2 ANQGSEA. Trimming pared 5 bases from V and 8 bases from J, leaving 10 bases between. The CDR3 sequence is CSVTRGDEQFF. The CDR3 DNA follows: TGCAGCGTTACGAGGGGCGATGAGCAGTTCTTC.